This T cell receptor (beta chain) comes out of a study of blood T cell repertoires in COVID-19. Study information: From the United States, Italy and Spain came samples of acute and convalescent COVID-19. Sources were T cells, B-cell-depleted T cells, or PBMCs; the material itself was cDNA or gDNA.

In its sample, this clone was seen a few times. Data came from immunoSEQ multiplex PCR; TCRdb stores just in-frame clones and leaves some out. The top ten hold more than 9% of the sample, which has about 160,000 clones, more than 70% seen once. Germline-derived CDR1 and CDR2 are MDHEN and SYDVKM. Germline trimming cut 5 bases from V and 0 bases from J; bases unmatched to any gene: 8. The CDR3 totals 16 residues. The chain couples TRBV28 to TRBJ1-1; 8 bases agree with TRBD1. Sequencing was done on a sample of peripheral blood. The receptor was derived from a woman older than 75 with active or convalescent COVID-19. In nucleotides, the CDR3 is TGTGCCAGCAGTCCACAGGGGGACCTTATGAACACTGAAGCTTTCTTT. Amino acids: CASSPQGDLMNTEAFF.